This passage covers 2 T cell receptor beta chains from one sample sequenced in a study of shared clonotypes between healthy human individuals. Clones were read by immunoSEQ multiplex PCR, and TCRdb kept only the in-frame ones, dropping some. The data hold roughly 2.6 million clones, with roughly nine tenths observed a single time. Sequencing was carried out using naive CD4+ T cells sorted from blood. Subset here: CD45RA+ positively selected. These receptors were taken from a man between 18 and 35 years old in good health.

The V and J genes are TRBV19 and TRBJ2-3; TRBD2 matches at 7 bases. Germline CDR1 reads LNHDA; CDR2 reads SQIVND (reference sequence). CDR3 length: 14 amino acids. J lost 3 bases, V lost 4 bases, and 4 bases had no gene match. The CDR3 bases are TGTGCCAGTAGTAGGGGAGGGGTGACAGATACGCAGTATTTT. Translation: CASSRGGVTDTQYF.

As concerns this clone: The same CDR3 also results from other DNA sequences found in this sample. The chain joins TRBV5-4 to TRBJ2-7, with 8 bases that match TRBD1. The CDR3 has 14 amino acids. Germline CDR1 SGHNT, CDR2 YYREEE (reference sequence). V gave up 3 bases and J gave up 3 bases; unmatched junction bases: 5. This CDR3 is CASSSRTGSYEQYF. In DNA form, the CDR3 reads TGTGCCAGCAGCTCCAGGACAGGGAGCTACGAGCAGTACTTC. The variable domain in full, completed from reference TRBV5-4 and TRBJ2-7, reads ETGVTQSPTHLIKTRGQQVTLRCSSQSGHNTVSWYQQALGQGPQFIFQYYREEENGRGNFPPRFSGLQFPNYSSELNVNALELDDSALYLCASSSRTGSYEQYFGPGTRLTVT.